These 5 T cell receptor beta chains were sequenced from one sample in a study of T-cell reconstitution after alpha-beta-depleted transplantation in children. Researchers prepared the TCRbeta library using unique molecular identifiers, the study reports. TCRdb re-called the PCR reads with MiXCR, one entry per CDR3 protein. This table holds tens of thousands of distinct CDR3 sequences, 11% to 15% found once. This sample comprised PBMCs, mostly from graft donor cells, obtained 180 days after TCRalphabeta/CD19-depleted stem cell transplant. The source of these receptors is a male patient between 2 and 10 years old who had a stem cell transplant for acute lymphoblastic leukemia, so the T cells may come from the graft donor.

In its sample, this clonotype was seen many times. V and J are TRBV5-1 and TRBJ1-1; D unresolved. Trimming cost V 0 bases and J 12 bases, with 9 bases left between them. Germline lookup yields CDR1 SGHRS and CDR2 YFSETQ. CDR3 length equals 11 residues. Here the CDR3 DNA reads TGCGCCAGCAGCTTGGGGCCTGGGACTTTCTTT. It is translated as CASSLGPGTFF.

This rearrangement joins TRBV20-1 to TRBJ2-7, with 7 bases fitting TRBD2. Germline V gene sequence: CDR1 DFQATT, CDR2 SNEGSKA (reference sequence). Trimming took 5 bases from V and 3 from J; bases not matched to a gene: 1. There are 11 residues in the CDR3. CDR3 residues: CSAGGGYEQYF. CDR3 coding DNA: TGCAGTGCTGGGGGGGGCTACGAGCAGTACTTC.

The chain employs TRBV27 and TRBJ2-7, with 10 bases that match TRBD2. Germline V gene sequence: CDR1 MNHEY, CDR2 SMNVEV (reference sequence). J lost 4 bases, V lost 5 bases, and 11 bases had no gene match. The CDR3 length is 16 residues. CDR3 residues: CASSLLRAGGPYEQYF. Written as DNA, the CDR3 is TGTGCCAGCAGTCTACTGAGAGCGGGAGGGCCGTACGAGCAGTACTTC.

In this sample, this clonotype turned up many times. The rearrangement links TRBV6-5 to TRBJ1-2; 9 nucleotides agree with TRBD1. The CDR3 sequence is 18 residues long. V shed 1 base, J shed 4 bases, and the junction held 13 bases outside the gene matches. The germline V gene encodes CDR1 MNHEY and CDR2 SVGAGI. The CDR3 is CASSYWAGQGRTRYGYTF. The CDR3 coding sequence is TGTGCCAGCAGTTACTGGGCGGGACAGGGTCGTACCCGCTATGGCTACACCTTC.

The chain carries TRBV25-1 and TRBJ2-7; D remains ambiguous. This CDR3 has 15 amino acids. V was shortened by 1 base and J by 0 bases, with 10 bases between the two germline ends. Germline loops: CDR1 MGHDK, CDR2 SYGVNS. For the CDR3, the DNA is TGTGCCAGCAGTGAATTTGGCTTCCCCTCCTACGAGCAGTACTTC. This translates into CASSEFGFPSYEQYF.